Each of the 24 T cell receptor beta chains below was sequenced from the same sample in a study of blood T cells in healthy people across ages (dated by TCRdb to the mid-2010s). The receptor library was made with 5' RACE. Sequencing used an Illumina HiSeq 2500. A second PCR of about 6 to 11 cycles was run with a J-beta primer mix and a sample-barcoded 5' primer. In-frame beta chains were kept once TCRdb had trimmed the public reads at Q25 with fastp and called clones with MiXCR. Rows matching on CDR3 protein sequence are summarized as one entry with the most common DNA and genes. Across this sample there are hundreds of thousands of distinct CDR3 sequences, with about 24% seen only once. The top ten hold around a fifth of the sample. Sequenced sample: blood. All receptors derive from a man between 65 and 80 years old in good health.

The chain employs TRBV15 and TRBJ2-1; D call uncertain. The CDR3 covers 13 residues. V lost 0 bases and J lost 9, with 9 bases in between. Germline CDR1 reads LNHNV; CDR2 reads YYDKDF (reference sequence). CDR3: CATSRDRRFEQFF. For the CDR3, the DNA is TGTGCCACCAGCAGAGATCGCCGATTTGAGCAGTTCTTC.

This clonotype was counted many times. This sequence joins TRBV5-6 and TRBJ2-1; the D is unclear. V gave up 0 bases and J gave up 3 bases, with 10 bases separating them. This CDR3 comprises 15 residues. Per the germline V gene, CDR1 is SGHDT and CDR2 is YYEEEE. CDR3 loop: CASSLAGRVYNEQFF. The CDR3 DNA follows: TGTGCCAGCAGCTTGGCCGGACGCGTCTACAATGAGCAGTTCTTC.

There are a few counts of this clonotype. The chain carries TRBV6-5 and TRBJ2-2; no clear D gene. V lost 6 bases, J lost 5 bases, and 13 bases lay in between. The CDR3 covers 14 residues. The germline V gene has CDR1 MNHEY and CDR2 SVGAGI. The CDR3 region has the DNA TGTGCCAGCAGATGGGCTGCTGGGACCGGGGAGCTGTTTTTT. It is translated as CASRWAAGTGELFF.

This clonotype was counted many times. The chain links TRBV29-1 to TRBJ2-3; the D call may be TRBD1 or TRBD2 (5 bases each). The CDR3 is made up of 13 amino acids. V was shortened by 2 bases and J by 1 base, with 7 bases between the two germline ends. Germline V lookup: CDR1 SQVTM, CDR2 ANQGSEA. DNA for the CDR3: TGCAGCGTTGAACGGGGCGGCACAGATACGCAGTATTTT. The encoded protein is CSVERGGTDTQYF.

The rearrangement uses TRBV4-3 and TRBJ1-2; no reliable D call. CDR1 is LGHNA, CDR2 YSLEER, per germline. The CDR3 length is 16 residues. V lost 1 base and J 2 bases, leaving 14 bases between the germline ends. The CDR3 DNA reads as TGCGCCAGCAGCCAAGGACTGTGGGAGGCCAACTATGGCTACACCTTC. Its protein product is CASSQGLWEANYGYTF.

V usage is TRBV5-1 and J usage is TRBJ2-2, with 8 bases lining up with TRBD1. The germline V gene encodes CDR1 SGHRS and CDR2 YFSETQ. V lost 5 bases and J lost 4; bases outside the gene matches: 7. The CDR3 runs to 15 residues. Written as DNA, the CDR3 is TGCGCCAGCAGGCCAGGACAGGGACGCACCGGGGAGCTGTTTTTT. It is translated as CASRPGQGRTGELFF.

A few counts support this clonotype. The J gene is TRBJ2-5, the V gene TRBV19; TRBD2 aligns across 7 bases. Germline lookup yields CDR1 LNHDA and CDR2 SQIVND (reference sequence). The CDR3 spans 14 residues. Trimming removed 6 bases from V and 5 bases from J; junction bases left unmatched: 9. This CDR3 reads CASRWTGGSETQYF. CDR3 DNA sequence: TGTGCCAGTAGGTGGACTGGCGGGAGTGAGACCCAGTACTTC.

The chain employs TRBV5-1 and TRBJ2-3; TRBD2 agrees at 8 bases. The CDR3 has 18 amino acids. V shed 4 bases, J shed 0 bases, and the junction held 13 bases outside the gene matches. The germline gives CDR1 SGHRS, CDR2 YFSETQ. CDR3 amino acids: CASSTGLALTPSTDTQYF. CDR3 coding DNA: TGCGCCAGCAGCACAGGACTAGCCCTCACCCCTAGCACAGATACGCAGTATTTT.

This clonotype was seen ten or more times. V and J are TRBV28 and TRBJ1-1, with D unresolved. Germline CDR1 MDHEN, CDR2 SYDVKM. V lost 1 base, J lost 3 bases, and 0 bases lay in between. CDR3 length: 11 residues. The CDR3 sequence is CASSLYTEAFF. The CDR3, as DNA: TGTGCCAGCAGTTTATACACTGAAGCTTTCTTT.

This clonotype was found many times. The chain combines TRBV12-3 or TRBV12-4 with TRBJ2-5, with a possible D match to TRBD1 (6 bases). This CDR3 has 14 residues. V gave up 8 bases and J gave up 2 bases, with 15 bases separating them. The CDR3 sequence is CASALGAEQETQYF. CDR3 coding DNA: TGTGCCAGCGCCTTGGGGGCAGAGCAAGAGACCCAGTACTTC.

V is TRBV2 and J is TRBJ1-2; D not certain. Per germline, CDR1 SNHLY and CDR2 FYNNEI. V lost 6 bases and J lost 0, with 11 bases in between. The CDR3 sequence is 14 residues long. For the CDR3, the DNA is TGTGCCAGCAGGGCCAGCCGGGCTAACTATGGCTACACCTTC. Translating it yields CASRASRANYGYTF.

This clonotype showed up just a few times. The CDR3 loop is CASSLEAALGNEQFF. CDR3 bases: TGTGCCAGCAGCTTAGAGGCGGCGCTGGGCAATGAGCAGTTCTTC. The chain is built from TRBV11-2 and TRBJ2-1; D is undetermined. CDR3 size: 15 residues. The germline V gene has CDR1 SGHAT and CDR2 FQNNGV. With 0 bases removed from V and 6 bases from J, the gap between germline ends came to 12 bases.

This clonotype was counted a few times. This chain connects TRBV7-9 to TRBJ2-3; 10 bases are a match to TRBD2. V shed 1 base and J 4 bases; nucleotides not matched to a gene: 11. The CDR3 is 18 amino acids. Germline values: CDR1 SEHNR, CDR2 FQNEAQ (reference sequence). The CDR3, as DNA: TGTGCCAGCAGCTTAGGGTCCCTAGCGGGAGTATTGCCAGATACGCAGTATTTT. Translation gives CASSLGSLAGVLPDTQYF.

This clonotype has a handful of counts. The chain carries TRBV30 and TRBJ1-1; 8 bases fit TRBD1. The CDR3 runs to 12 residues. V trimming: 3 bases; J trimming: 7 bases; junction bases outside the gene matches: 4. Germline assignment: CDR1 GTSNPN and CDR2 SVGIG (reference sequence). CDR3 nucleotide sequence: TGTGCCTGGAGCCAGACAGGGGTTGAAGCTTTCTTT. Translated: CAWSQTGVEAFF.

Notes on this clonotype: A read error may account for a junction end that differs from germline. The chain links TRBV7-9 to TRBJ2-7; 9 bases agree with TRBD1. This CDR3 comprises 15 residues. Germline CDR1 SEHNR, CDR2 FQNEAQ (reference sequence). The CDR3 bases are TGTGCCAGCAGCTTCTCCGGGACAGGGACTTACGGGCAGTACTTC. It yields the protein CASSFSGTGTYGQYF.

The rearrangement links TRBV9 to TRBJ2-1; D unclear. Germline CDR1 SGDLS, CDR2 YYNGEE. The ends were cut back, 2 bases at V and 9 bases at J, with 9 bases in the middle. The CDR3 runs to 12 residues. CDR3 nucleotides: TGTGCCAGCAGCGTCCCGGCAGTTGAGCAGTTCTTC. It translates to CASSVPAVEQFF.

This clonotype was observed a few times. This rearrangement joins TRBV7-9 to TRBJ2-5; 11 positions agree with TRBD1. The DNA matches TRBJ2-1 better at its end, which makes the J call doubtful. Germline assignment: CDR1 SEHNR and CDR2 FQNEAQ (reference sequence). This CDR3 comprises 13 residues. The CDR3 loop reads CASSWGQGDEQFF. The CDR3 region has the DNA TGTGCCAGCAGCTGGGGACAGGGGGATGAGCAGTTCTTC.

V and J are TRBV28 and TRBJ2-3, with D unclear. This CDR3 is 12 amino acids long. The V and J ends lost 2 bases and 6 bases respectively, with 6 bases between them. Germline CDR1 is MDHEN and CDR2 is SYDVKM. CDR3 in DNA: TGTGCCAGCAGTTTACCCCCGGATACGCAGTATTTT. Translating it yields CASSLPPDTQYF. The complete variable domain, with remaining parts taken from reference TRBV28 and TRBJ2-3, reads DVKVTQSSRYLVKRTGEKVFLECVQDMDHENMFWYRQDPGLGLRLIYFSYDVKMKEKGDIPEGYSVSREKKERFSLILESASTNQTSMYLCASSLPPDTQYFGPGTRLTVL.

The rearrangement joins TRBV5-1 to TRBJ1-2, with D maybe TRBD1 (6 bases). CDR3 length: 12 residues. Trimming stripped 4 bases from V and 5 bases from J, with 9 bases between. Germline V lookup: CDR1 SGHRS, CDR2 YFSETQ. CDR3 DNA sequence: TGCGCCAGCAGCGGGGACACGTATGGCTACACCTTC. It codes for CASSGDTYGYTF.

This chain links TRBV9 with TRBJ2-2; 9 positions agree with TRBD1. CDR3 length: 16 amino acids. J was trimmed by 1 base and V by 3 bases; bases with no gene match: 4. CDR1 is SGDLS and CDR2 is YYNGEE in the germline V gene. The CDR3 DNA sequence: TGTGCCAGCAGCGAACAGGGGGCCATGAACACCGGGGAGCTGTTTTTT. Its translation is CASSEQGAMNTGELFF.

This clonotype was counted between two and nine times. CDR3 nucleotide sequence: TGTGCCAGCAGTGAAGGAGGGGCAGTCAATCAGCCCCAGCATTTT. Its translation is CASSEGGAVNQPQHF. The genes are TRBV25-1 and TRBJ1-5, with D maybe TRBD1 (5 bases). V was pared by 2 bases and J by 3 bases, with 11 bases between. Germline CDR1 and CDR2: MGHDK and SYGVNS. This CDR3 has 15 amino acids.

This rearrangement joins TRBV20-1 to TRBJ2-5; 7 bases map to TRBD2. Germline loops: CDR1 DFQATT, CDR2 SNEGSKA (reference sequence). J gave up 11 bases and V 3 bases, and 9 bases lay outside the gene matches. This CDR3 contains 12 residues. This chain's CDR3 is CSASVGGMEQYF. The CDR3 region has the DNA TGCAGTGCTAGTGTGGGGGGGATGGAGCAGTACTTC.

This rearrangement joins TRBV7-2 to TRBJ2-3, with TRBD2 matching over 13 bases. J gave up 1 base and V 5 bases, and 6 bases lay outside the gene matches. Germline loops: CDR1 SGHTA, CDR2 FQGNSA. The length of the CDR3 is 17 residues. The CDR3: CASSLRTSGSRTDTQYF. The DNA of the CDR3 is TGTGCCAGCAGCCTTCGGACTAGCGGGAGCCGCACAGATACGCAGTATTTT. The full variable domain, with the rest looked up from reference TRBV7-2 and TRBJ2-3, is GAGVSQSPSNKVTEKGKDVELRCDPISGHTALYWYRQSLGQGLEFLIYFQGNSAPDKSGLPSDRFSAERTGGSVSTLTIQRTQQEDSAVYLCASSLRTSGSRTDTQYFGPGTRLTVL.

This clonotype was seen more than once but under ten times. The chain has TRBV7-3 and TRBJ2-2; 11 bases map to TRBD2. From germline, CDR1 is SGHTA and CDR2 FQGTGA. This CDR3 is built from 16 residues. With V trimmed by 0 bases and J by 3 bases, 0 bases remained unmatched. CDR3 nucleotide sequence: TGTGCCAGCAGCTTAACACTAGCGGGAGACACCGGGGAGCTGTTTTTT. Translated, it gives CASSLTLAGDTGELFF.